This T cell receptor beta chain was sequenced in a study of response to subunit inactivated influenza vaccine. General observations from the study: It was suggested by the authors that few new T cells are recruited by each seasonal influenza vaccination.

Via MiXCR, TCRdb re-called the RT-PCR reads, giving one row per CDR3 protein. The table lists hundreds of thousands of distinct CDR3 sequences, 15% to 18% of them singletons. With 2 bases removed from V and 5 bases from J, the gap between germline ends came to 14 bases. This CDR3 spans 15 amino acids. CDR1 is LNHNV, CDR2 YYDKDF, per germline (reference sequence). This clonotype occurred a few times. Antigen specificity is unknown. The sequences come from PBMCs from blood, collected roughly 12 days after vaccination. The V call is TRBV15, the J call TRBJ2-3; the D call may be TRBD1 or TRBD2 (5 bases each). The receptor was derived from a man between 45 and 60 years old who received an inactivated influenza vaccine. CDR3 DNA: TGTGCCACCAGCAGAAGGGGACCCCACAGAGATACGCAGTATTTT. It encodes CATSRRGPHRDTQYF.